Listed below are T cell receptor beta chains from one sample, sequenced in a study of T cells in Graves' hyperthyroidism and ophthalmopathy. Using its own MiXCR run on the multiplex PCR reads, TCRdb lists one record per CDR3 protein. Among a few hundred thousand distinct CDR3 sequences listed, around 20% were seen once. The material sequenced was blood. Every receptor here comes from a man aged 18 to 30 with Graves' hyperthyroidism. CDR3s include the opening cysteine and the closing phenylalanine or tryptophan. A D gene is named only where the DNA matches it firmly. Some rows mark clone size as missing; the rest say once, few, many or name a class of expanded clone.

clone_size | j_call | v_call | d_call | cdr3_nt | cdr3_aa
many | TRBJ2-5 | TRBV2 | . | TGTGCCAGCAGTGAAGGCTTCCTTCCGTACCAAGAGACCCAGTACTTC | CASSEGFLPYQETQYF
. | TRBJ1-5 | TRBV28 | . | TGTGCCAGCAACTTGGAGATAGAATATCAGCCCCAGCATTTT | CASNLEIEYQPQHF
many | TRBJ2-6 | TRBV28 | . | TGTGCCAGCAGTAGACTCCCCGGAGGGGCCAACGTCCTGACTTTC | CASSRLPGGANVLTF
many | TRBJ1-2 | TRBV11-2 | . | TGTGCCAGCAGCGCCTTGGACAGAACGGATCATGGCTACACCTTC | CASSALDRTDHGYTF
many | TRBJ2-7 | TRBV5-1 | . | TGCGCCAGCAGACTTACAGGATACGAGCAGTACTTC | CASRLTGYEQYF
. | TRBJ1-1 | TRBV6-5 | . | TGTGCCAGCAGTTTCAGCCTGAACACTGAAGTTTTCTTT | CASSFSLNTEVFF
many | TRBJ1-2 | TRBV6-1 | . | TGTGCCAGCAGTGCAAGAGGGGAGAGCTATGGCTACACCTTC | CASSARGESYGYTF
many | TRBJ2-7 | TRBV7-9 | TRBD2 | TGTGCCGTACCTGTTACTAGCGGAGCTTCCTACGAGCAGTACTTC | CAVPVTSGASYEQYF
. | TRBJ1-5 | TRBV27 | . | TGTGCCAGCAGTTTCGAGAAAGGCAGACATCAGCCCCAGCATTTT | CASSFEKGRHQPQHF
few | TRBJ1-1 | TRBV13 | TRBD1 | TGTGCCAGCAGCGCCCTGACAGGGGTCGAGGGGGCTTTCTTT | CASSALTGVEGAFF
. | TRBJ1-1 | TRBV20-1 | . | TGCAGTGCTAGTCCCACCAGGAACACTGAAGCTTTCTTT | CSASPTRNTEAFF
many | TRBJ2-5 | TRBV6-1 | . | TGTGCCAGCAGTGGCTCCGGGGCCTTTGGGACCCAGTACTTC | CASSGSGAFGTQYF
. | TRBJ1-6 | TRBV27 | TRBD1 | TGTGCCAGCAGTATGTCCGGGACAGGGGGATCAGGAAATTCACCCCTCCACTTT | CASSMSGTGGSGNSPLHF
few | TRBJ1-4 | TRBV2 | . | TGTGCCAGCAGTGGTCCGCTGACGTGGGAAAAACTGTTTTTT | CASSGPLTWEKLFF
. | TRBJ1-1 | TRBV18 | . | TGTGCCAGCTCACCTACGACAAGCCAACTGAACACTGAAGCTTTCTTT | CASSPTTSQLNTEAFF
many | TRBJ2-7 | TRBV2 | . | TGTGCCAGCAGGACCGAGACCTACGAGCAGTACTTC | CASRTETYEQYF
. | TRBJ1-1 | TRBV6-1 | . | TGTGCCAGCAGTGAAGCGCGGGGGTTTGGGAACACTGAAGCTTTCTTT | CASSEARGFGNTEAFF
. | TRBJ2-7 | TRBV25-1 | . | TGTGTCAGCAGTGAGGGGGGAGTCTACGAGCAGTACTTC | CVSSEGGVYEQYF
many | TRBJ1-5 | TRBV18 | TRBD1 | TGTGCCAGCTCACCAGATGGAGGGGGCGGTCAGCCCCAGCATTTT | CASSPDGGGGQPQHF
few | TRBJ1-2 | TRBV13 | . | TGTGCCAGCAGCTTTACTGGACAGCCTGGGCCTGGCTACACCTTC | CASSFTGQPGPGYTF
many | TRBJ2-7 | TRBV7-9 | . | TGTGCCAGCAGCGGGGGGGCCTCCTACGAGCAGTACTTC | CASSGGASYEQYF
few | TRBJ1-1 | TRBV11-2 | TRBD1 | TGTGCCAGCAGCTTTTGGACAGGACTTACTAACACTGATGCTTTCTTT | CASSFWTGLTNTDAFF
few | TRBJ2-7 | TRBV30 | . | TGTGCCTGGAGTGTTGAGTGGTCCTACGAGCAGTACTTC | CAWSVEWSYEQYF
few | TRBJ2-2 | TRBV12-3/TRBV12-4 | TRBD2 | TGTGCCAGCAGTCCGGGGACTAGCGGGAACACCGGGGAGCTGTTTTTT | CASSPGTSGNTGELFF
many | TRBJ2-5 | TRBV5-1 | TRBD1 | TGCGCCAGCAGCCCGTGGACAGGGGGCGACGCACGGTACCAAGAGACCCAGTACTTC | CASSPWTGGDARYQETQYF
. | TRBJ1-1 | TRBV20-1 | . | TGCAGTGCCAGCAGTTTCCCCTCACTCCGTCTTGAAGTAGGTGGGGAGGCTGAAGCTTTCTTT | CSASSFPSLRLEVGGEAEAFF
many | TRBJ1-1 | TRBV12-3/TRBV12-4 | . | TGTGCCAGCAGTTCGGCAGGGATGGGGAACACTGAAGCTTTCTTT | CASSSAGMGNTEAFF
many | TRBJ1-2 | TRBV5-1 | TRBD1 | TGCGCCAGCAGCTTCTCGTGGACAGGCCGGGGCTACACCTTC | CASSFSWTGRGYTF
. | TRBJ1-2 | TRBV5-1 | . | TGCGCCAGCAGCTTAGGGGGACGTGACAGCTATGGCTACACCTTC | CASSLGGRDSYGYTF
many | TRBJ2-7 | TRBV2 | . | TGTGCCAGCAGTGAAGGGTGGGGCAGGGTGTTCTACGAGCAGTACTTC | CASSEGWGRVFYEQYF
. | TRBJ1-6 | TRBV9 | . | TGTGCCAGCAGCTCTAGCCAGACAGGTCTGGCTTCACCCCTCCACTTT | CASSSSQTGLASPLHF
many | TRBJ1-2 | TRBV7-9 | . | TGTGCCAGCAGCTTAAACCCCGACAGCGGTGGCTACACCTTC | CASSLNPDSGGYTF
many | TRBJ2-7 | TRBV20-1 | . | TGCAGTGCCGGGTCCGGATTTCACTCCTACGAGCAGTACTTC | CSAGSGFHSYEQYF
many | TRBJ1-1 | TRBV6-2/TRBV6-3 | TRBD1 | TGTGCCAGCAGTTACTCGAGCGTGGAGACAGGGTGGTGGACTGAAGCTTTCTTT | CASSYSSVETGWWTEAFF
many | TRBJ1-1 | TRBV12-3/TRBV12-4 | . | TGTGCCAGCAGTTGGACGGAAGAAGCTTTCTTT | CASSWTEEAFF
. | TRBJ2-3 | TRBV7-8 | . | TGTGCCAGCAGCTTGGCGGCAGTTAGCACAGATACGCAGTATTTT | CASSLAAVSTDTQYF
many | TRBJ1-2 | TRBV24-1 | . | TGTGCCACCAGTGATCCCAGAGGGGGTAACTATGGCTACACCTTC | CATSDPRGGNYGYTF